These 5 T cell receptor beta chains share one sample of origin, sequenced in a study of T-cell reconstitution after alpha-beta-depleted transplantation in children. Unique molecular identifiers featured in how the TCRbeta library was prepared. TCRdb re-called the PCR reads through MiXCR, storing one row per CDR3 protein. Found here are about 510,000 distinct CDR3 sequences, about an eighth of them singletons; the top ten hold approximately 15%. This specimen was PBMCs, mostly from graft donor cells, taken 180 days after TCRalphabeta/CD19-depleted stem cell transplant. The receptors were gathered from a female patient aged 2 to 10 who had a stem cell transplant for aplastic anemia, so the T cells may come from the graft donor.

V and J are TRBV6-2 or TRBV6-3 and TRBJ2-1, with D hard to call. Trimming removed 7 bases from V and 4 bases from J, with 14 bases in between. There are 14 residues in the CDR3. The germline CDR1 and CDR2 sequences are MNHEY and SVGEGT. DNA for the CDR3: TGTGCCAGCACCCCGGGTGGTTTGTACAATGAGCAGTTCTTC. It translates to CASTPGGLYNEQFF.

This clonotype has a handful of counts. The CDR3 nucleotides are TGTGCCACCAGCAGACCGACGCAGTACTCCTACAATGAGCAGTTCTTC. Amino acid sequence: CATSRPTQYSYNEQFF. The chain recombines TRBV15 with TRBJ2-1, with unresolved D. The CDR3 runs to 16 residues. Trimming pared 2 bases from V and 0 bases from J, leaving 11 bases between. CDR1 is LNHNV, CDR2 YYDKDF, per germline (reference sequence).

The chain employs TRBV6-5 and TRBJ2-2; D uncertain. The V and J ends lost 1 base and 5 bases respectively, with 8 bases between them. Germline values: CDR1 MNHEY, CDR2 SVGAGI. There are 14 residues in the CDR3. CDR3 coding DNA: TGTGCCAGCAGTTACTACAAGGGTACCGGGGAGCTGTTTTTT. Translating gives CASSYYKGTGELFF.

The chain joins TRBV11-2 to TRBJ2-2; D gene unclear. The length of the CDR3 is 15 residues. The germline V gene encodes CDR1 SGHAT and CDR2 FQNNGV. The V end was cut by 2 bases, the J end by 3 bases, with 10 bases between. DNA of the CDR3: TGTGCCAGCAGCTTAATTCGTGGGCACACCGGGGAGCTGTTTTTT. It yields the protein CASSLIRGHTGELFF.

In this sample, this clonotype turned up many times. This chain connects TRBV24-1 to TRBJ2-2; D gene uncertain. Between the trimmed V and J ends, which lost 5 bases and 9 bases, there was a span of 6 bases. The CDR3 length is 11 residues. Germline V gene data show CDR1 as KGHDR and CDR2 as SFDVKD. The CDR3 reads CATSAKRELFF. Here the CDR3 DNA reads TGTGCCACCAGTGCCAAAAGGGAGCTGTTTTTT.